The 4 T cell receptor beta chains below come from one sample, sequenced in a study of shared clonotypes between healthy human individuals. Sequencing was performed with immunoSEQ multiplex PCR; in TCRdb, only in-frame clones are kept and a portion is missing. The sample yields approximately 980,000 clones, roughly 72% seen once. Sequencing input: memory CD4+ T cells sorted from blood. Subset reported: CD45RA-negative fraction. The receptor set was obtained from a young man in good health.

This clone was seen only a few times. The chain joins TRBV19 to TRBJ1-1; tentatively, D is TRBD1 (6 bases). Trimming took 10 bases from V and 2 from J, leaving 20 bases between them. Germline CDR1 is LNHDA and CDR2 is SQIVND (reference sequence). The CDR3 is 15 amino acids. CDR3 residues: CATKYSGQSNTEAFF. DNA of the CDR3: TGTGCCACCAAATACTCCGGACAGTCCAACACTGAAGCTTTCTTT.

As concerns this clone: Additional DNA sequences in this sample encode the identical CDR3. The chain is built from TRBV6-5 and TRBJ1-3; 7 nucleotides align to TRBD1. The V segment lost 5 bases and the J segment 1 base; nucleotides outside the gene matches: 2. The CDR3 is 14 residues long. Per the germline V gene, CDR1 is MNHEY and CDR2 is SVGAGI. The CDR3 sequence is CASSRQGSGNTIYF. In nucleotides, the CDR3 is TGTGCCAGCAGTCGACAGGGTTCTGGAAACACCATATATTTT.

This clone was observed a single time. This rearrangement joins TRBV19 to TRBJ2-1, with TRBD2 identical over 8 bases. This CDR3 has 12 residues. V gave up 7 bases and J gave up 13 bases; unmatched junction bases: 9. Per germline, CDR1 LNHDA and CDR2 SQIVND (reference sequence). The CDR3 sequence is CASNTLAGRQFF. In DNA, the CDR3 is TGTGCCAGTAACACCCTAGCGGGCCGTCAGTTCTTC.

On this clone: Other DNA sequences from this sample encode an identical CDR3 as well. The V and J genes are TRBV4-1 and TRBJ1-2; maybe TRBD1 (5 bases). With 0 bases removed from V and 5 bases from J, the gap between germline ends came to 13 bases. Looked up from germline, CDR1 is MGHRA and CDR2 is YSYEKL. The CDR3 covers 15 residues. The DNA of the CDR3 is TGCGCCAGCAGCCAAGAAACGGGGGAGGTGTATGGCTACACCTTC. Translated, it gives CASSQETGEVYGYTF.